This entry is about one T cell receptor beta chain. Patients with autoimmune history or systemic immunosuppression were excluded. These data belong to a study of OX40 agonist ivuxolimab in advanced cancers. Measured with immunoSEQ multiplex PCR; TCRdb has only the in-frame clones, and not every one. This table holds 55,000 to 75,000 clones, around 93% found once. This CDR3 spans 17 amino acids. J was trimmed by 2 bases and V by 1 base; bases with no gene match: 11. Per the germline V gene, CDR1 is LGHNA and CDR2 is YNFKEQ. The source is an adult with an advanced solid tumor such as melanoma, head and neck, liver or kidney cancer. The specimen comprised CD4+ or CD8+ T cells sorted from blood, sampled in a trial of the OX40 agonist ivuxolimab. The chain links TRBV4-2 to TRBJ2-7; 7 bases fit TRBD1. CDR3 sequence reads: CASSQGITGQATYEQYF. In DNA form, the CDR3 reads TGTGCCAGCAGCCAAGGTATTACAGGACAGGCTACCTACGAGCAGTACTTC.